This T cell receptor beta chain was retrieved from a study of cytomegalovirus exposure and HLA in healthy donors. The study's findings and limits: Versus the approximately 700-donor mean, an Asian-associated ancestry cluster reportedly showed fewer N-insertions in a later analysis.

Per germline, CDR1 SGHNT and CDR2 YYREEE (reference sequence). V shed 0 bases, J shed 4 bases, and the junction held 3 bases outside the gene matches. This CDR3 contains 15 residues. 60 Vbeta and 13 Jbeta primers were used in PCR. Sequencing was performed with immunoSEQ multiplex PCR; in TCRdb, only in-frame clones are kept and a portion is missing. The data hold about 210,000 clones, with around 80% observed a single time. This clone came up a few times. What it recognizes is unknown. The chain recombines TRBV5-4 with TRBJ2-2; 7 bases align to TRBD1. The specimen sequenced was PBMCs. The sequence was obtained from a man between 35 and 55 years old in good health and CMV-seropositive. In DNA, the CDR3 is TGTGCCAGCAGCTTGGACAGGGGTGGCACCGGGGAGCTGTTTTTT. It is translated as CASSLDRGGTGELFF.